A single sample gave rise to the 9 T cell receptor beta chains below, sequenced in a study of a mutant IDH1 vaccine in newly diagnosed glioma. Repertoires were generated with immunoSEQ multiplex PCR, while TCRdb's copy carries only in-frame clones and drops some. The data contain about 82,000 clones, 65% to 90% of them singletons. These receptors lack a known antigen. As to time point: week 23, last vaccination. Vaccine doses each comprised 300 ug of mutant IDH1 20-mer peptide, with topical imiquimod. The sequencing used PBMCs, collected from a glioma patient whose treatment included an IDH1 peptide vaccine. The receptor set was obtained from a man aged 25-45 years with glioma. Some clones in this sample may be carry-over from other donors' samples.

V is TRBV7-9 and J is TRBJ1-1; 9 nucleotides line up with TRBD1. After removal of 5 bases from V and 2 bases from J, the junction contained 9 bases not matched to a gene. The CDR3 totals 16 residues. Germline V gene sequence: CDR1 SEHNR, CDR2 FQNEAQ (reference sequence). CDR3 DNA: TGTGCCAGCAGCCGACGGATGGGACAGGGTAACACTGAAGCTTTCTTT. It codes for CASSRRMGQGNTEAFF.

The CDR3 DNA sequence: TGTGCCAGCTTCGGGGGGGCGACATATGGCTACACCTTC. Translating gives CASFGGATYGYTF. The chain uses TRBV2 and TRBJ1-2; possibly TRBD1 for D (6 bases). CDR1 and CDR2 (germline): SNHLY, FYNNEI. The CDR3 has 13 amino acids. V shed 8 bases and J shed 5 bases, with 15 bases lying between them.

The chain has TRBV19 and TRBJ2-2; the D call may be TRBD1 or TRBD2 (5 bases each). Trimming left V 9 bases short and J 1 base short, with 12 bases between. Germline CDR1 and CDR2: LNHDA and SQIVND (reference sequence). CDR3 length: 14 residues. The CDR3 DNA sequence: TGTGCCAGCGGCAGAGGGGAGAACACCGGGGAGCTGTTTTTT. Translating it yields CASGRGENTGELFF.

The chain recombines TRBV6-6 with TRBJ2-2; 8 nucleotides line up with TRBD2. The CDR3 length is 16 residues. V shed 2 bases and J 7 bases; nucleotides not matched to a gene: 9. In germline, CDR1 is MNHNY, CDR2 SVGAGI (reference sequence). The CDR3 spells CASSYITGGPFGELFF. DNA of the CDR3: TGTGCCAGCAGTTACATTACGGGAGGGCCGTTCGGGGAGCTGTTTTTT.

The chain couples TRBV10-3 to TRBJ2-1; 7 nucleotides agree with TRBD2. Germline assignment: CDR1 ENHRY and CDR2 SYGVKD. The trim removed 0 bases at V and 4 bases at J, leaving 9 bases unmatched. The CDR3 is made up of 17 amino acids. The CDR3 here is CAISESFTSALYNEQFF. Here the CDR3 DNA reads TGTGCCATCAGTGAGTCGTTTACTAGCGCCTTATACAATGAGCAGTTCTTC.

This clone was seen only a few times. The chain combines TRBV18 with TRBJ2-4, with no clear D. Per the germline V gene, CDR1 is KGHSH and CDR2 is LQKENI. V was pared by 2 bases and J by 0 bases, with 14 bases between. CDR3 length: 17 residues. In nucleotides, the CDR3 is TGTGCCAGCTCACCAGAACAGCCTCGACTAGCCAAAAACATTCAGTACTTC. Protein sequence: CASSPEQPRLAKNIQYF.

The chain uses TRBV29-1 and TRBJ2-4; TRBD2 might be the D (6 bases). The CDR3 loop spans 14 amino acids. V gave up 7 bases and J gave up 0 bases, with 13 bases separating them. The germline V gene encodes CDR1 SQVTM and CDR2 ANQGSEA. The CDR3 coding sequence is TGCAGCGCCCGGGAGAACCTAGCCAAAAACATTCAGTACTTC. It codes for CSARENLAKNIQYF.

The J gene is TRBJ1-5, the V gene TRBV7-8; D perhaps matches TRBD1 (6 bases). Germline loops: CDR1 SGHVS, CDR2 FQNEAQ. The CDR3 length is 13 residues. Trimming removed 5 bases at V and 3 bases at J, with 8 bases between. This CDR3 reads CASSPGANQPQHF. CDR3 DNA sequence: TGTGCCAGCAGCCCAGGGGCCAATCAGCCCCAGCATTTT.

V is TRBV29-1 and J is TRBJ2-1; tentatively, D is TRBD1 (5 bases). V lost 8 bases to trimming and J lost 4 bases, with 9 bases between them. The germline V gene has CDR1 SQVTM and CDR2 ANQGSEA. This CDR3 spans 11 amino acids. CDR3 bases: TGCAGCTCCAGGGTTTACAATGAGCAGTTCTTC. As protein: CSSRVYNEQFF.